These T cell receptor beta chains were read from a single sample in a study of regulatory T cells in long-lasting Graves disease. TCRdb itself ran the multiplex PCR reads through MiXCR, one entry per CDR3 protein. Seen here are 350,000 to 550,000 distinct CDR3 sequences, more than 12% observed once, and the top ten hold over 15%. These sequences were also reported in another study, on T cells in Graves' hyperthyroidism and ophthalmopathy.

Sequencing used peripheral blood mononuclear cells (PBMCs), obtained at new diagnosis, from a patient treated with antithyroid drugs. Receptor source: a woman in her twenties or thirties with Graves disease. Each CDR3 is given with its conserved first and last residue. The D gene is left open where the match is weak. For some rows the clone size is stated as once, few or many, or as a class when expanded; others skip it.

V	D	size	J	DNA	CDR3
TRBV14	TRBD1	many	TRBJ1-2	TGTGCCAGCAGCTCCGGGACAGGGAACTATGGCTACACCTTC	CASSSGTGNYGYTF
TRBV18	TRBD1	few	TRBJ2-7	TGTGCCAGCTCAACCCGGGACAGGGTTTTCTACGAGCAGTACTTC	CASSTRDRVFYEQYF
TRBV3-1	NA	medium-sized	TRBJ1-2	TGTGCCAGCAGCCAAGTTGAAGGGGTCTATGGCTACACCTTC	CASSQVEGVYGYTF
TRBV6-2/TRBV6-3	NA	many	TRBJ2-1	TGTGCCAGCAGTGAAGAACGGGGTATTCACAATGAGCAGTTCTTC	CASSEERGIHNEQFF
TRBV18	TRBD1	many	TRBJ1-5	TGTGCCAGCTCACTCAACCCCCAGGGGGGAGGCAATCAGCCCCAGCATTTT	CASSLNPQGGGNQPQHF
TRBV3-1	NA	few	TRBJ2-7	TGTGCCAGCAGCCAAATGGCAGCCGAGCAGTACTTC	CASSQMAAEQYF
TRBV29-1	NA	many	TRBJ1-2	TGCAGCGTTGAGCGGCGAGGGGGGACGGCCTATGGCTACACCTTC	CSVERRGGTAYGYTF
TRBV29-1	TRBD2	many	TRBJ2-7	TGCAGCGTTGTTAGCGGGGGAGCCATAGAATCCTACGAGCAGTACTTC	CSVVSGGAIESYEQYF
TRBV28	NA	many	TRBJ2-6	TGTGCCAGCAGCATCCCGGGATTGGCTGGGGCCAACGTCCTGACTTTC	CASSIPGLAGANVLTF
TRBV20-1	NA	few	TRBJ1-5	TGCAGTGCTACGGGAGGGGAGGTCAATCAGCCCCAGCATTTT	CSATGGEVNQPQHF
TRBV7-2	TRBD2	many	TRBJ2-1	TGTGCCAGCAGTTCAACCGGGACTAGCGGGAGCCATGAGCAGTTCTTC	CASSSTGTSGSHEQFF
TRBV24-1	TRBD1	many	TRBJ2-1	TGTGCCACCAGTGATGTGGACAGGGTCAACAATGAGCAGTTCTTC	CATSDVDRVNNEQFF
TRBV2	NA	many	TRBJ2-7	TGTGCCAGCAGTGAAGCTGTCACAGGGAAACTCTACGAGCAGTACTTC	CASSEAVTGKLYEQYF
TRBV27	NA	few	TRBJ1-2	TGTGCCAGCAGGTTTAGGGGTCCCTATGGCTACACCTTC	CASRFRGPYGYTF
TRBV12-3/TRBV12-4	NA	NA	TRBJ2-3	TGTGCCAGCTCATTCCCAGGACCCCGCACAGATACGCAGTATTTT	CASSFPGPRTDTQYF
TRBV27	NA	NA	TRBJ1-2	TGTGCCAGCGGTTTATCATCTTGGGCTAGAGGCTACACCTTC	CASGLSSWARGYTF
TRBV30	TRBD1	NA	TRBJ1-3	TGTGCCTGGAGGACAGGGGGCAGAAACACCATATATTTT	CAWRTGGRNTIYF
TRBV30	TRBD1	few	TRBJ1-2	TGTGCCTCGCGGGACAGCCTGGGGAGCTATGGCTACACCTTC	CASRDSLGSYGYTF
TRBV15	NA	NA	TRBJ2-2	TGTGCCACCAGCAGAGACAGGGCATCCGGGGAGCTGTTTTTT	CATSRDRASGELFF
TRBV20-1	TRBD2	NA	TRBJ2-7	TGCAGTGCCAATGGAGGACTAGTCGAACGTTACGAGCAGTACTTC	CSANGGLVERYEQYF